A selection of T cell receptor beta chains follows, all from one sample in a study of blood T cell repertoires in COVID-19. Profiling relied on immunoSEQ multiplex PCR, and the TCRdb table lists in-frame clones only, not all of them. The sample comprises around 230,000 clones, 75% to 90% of which are singletons, and around 26% rests with the top ten. The source material was peripheral blood. These receptor sequences come from a man in his forties or fifties with acute or convalescent COVID-19. The CDR3 runs from the conserved cysteine through the conserved F or W. The D gene is left open where the match is weak. Only some rows state a clone size, as once, few, many or a class for expanded clones.

j_call clone_size v_call d_call cdr3_nt cdr3_aa
TRBJ1-2 . TRBV12-3/TRBV12-4 . TGTGCCAGCAGCGGGGGCTATGGCTACACCTTC CASSGGYGYTF
TRBJ2-7 . TRBV27 . TGTGCCAGCAGTACCCCGACAGGAGACTACGAGCAGTACTTC CASSTPTGDYEQYF
TRBJ1-2 . TRBV6-4 . TGTGCCAGCAGTCTCGAAATTCGAGACTATGGCTACACCTTC CASSLEIRDYGYTF
TRBJ2-7 . TRBV6-5 TRBD1 TGTGCCAGCAGTTACTTCCCGACAGGGTACGAGCAGTACTTC CASSYFPTGYEQYF
TRBJ2-5 . TRBV5-1 TRBD2 TGCGCCAGCAGCGGTCGACTAGCGGGAGGCCAAGAGACCCAGTACTTC CASSGRLAGGQETQYF
TRBJ1-1 . TRBV6-5 . TGTGCCAGCAGTCCACAAGGGGGTTGGACTGAAGCTTTCTTT CASSPQGGWTEAFF
TRBJ1-2 . TRBV7-9 TRBD1 TGTGCCAGCAGCCGATTTGACAGGGCGGACGGCTACACCTTC CASSRFDRADGYTF
TRBJ2-7 . TRBV11-2 TRBD2 TGTGCCAGCAGCTTAGATGGGGGGGTTACCTACGAGCAGTACTTC CASSLDGGVTYEQYF
TRBJ1-2 . TRBV24-1 . TGTGCCACCAGTGATTCCCGGGGGGACTATGGCTACACCTTC CATSDSRGDYGYTF
TRBJ1-5 once TRBV20-1 TRBD1 TGCAGTGCTAGTGGCCAGGGGGAATTGAATCAGCCCCAGCATTTT CSASGQGELNQPQHF
TRBJ1-5 . TRBV19 TRBD1 TGTGCCAGTAGTATGGGGGACAGGGGTCAGCCCCAGCATTTT CASSMGDRGQPQHF
TRBJ1-6 . TRBV19 TRBD1 TGTGCCAGTACCCGGACAGGGGAGGTTTGGCCCCTCCACTTT CASTRTGEVWPLHF
TRBJ1-3 . TRBV15 TRBD1 TGTGCCACCAGCAGGGACAGGGAATCATCGGGAAACACCATATATTTT CATSRDRESSGNTIYF
TRBJ1-2 . TRBV4-1 . TGCGCCAGCAGCCAAGATCTCGGGGTTCAAGGCTACACCTTC CASSQDLGVQGYTF
TRBJ1-1 . TRBV5-1 . TGCGCCAGCAGCTTGAGGCCACGGGACACTGAAGCTTTCTTT CASSLRPRDTEAFF
TRBJ2-1 . TRBV9 TRBD2 TGTGCCAGCAGCGTAGTTAGCGGGAGCGATGAGCAGTTCTTC CASSVVSGSDEQFF
TRBJ1-2 . TRBV27 . TGTGCCAGCAGTTCGGGACACCGAGGGGACTATGGCTACACCTTC CASSSGHRGDYGYTF
TRBJ2-7 . TRBV5-5 . TGTGCCAGCAGCTTGGCTGTGCAGGGAAGAAGCGAGCAGTACTTC CASSLAVQGRSEQYF
TRBJ2-2 . TRBV27 . TGTGCCAGCAGGCTCCTCCCGAGTACCGGGGAGCTGTTTTTT CASRLLPSTGELFF
TRBJ1-2 few TRBV7-2 . TGTGCCAGCAGCTTAATGAGGGCGGGTAACTATGGCTACACCTTC CASSLMRAGNYGYTF
TRBJ2-1 . TRBV19 TRBD2 TGTGCCAGTAGTATTACTAGCGGGAGGTGGAATGAGCAGTTCTTC CASSITSGRWNEQFF
TRBJ1-1 . TRBV20-1 . TGCAGTGCTAGTGTACCGGGGAGGCATGAAGCTTTCTTT CSASVPGRHEAFF